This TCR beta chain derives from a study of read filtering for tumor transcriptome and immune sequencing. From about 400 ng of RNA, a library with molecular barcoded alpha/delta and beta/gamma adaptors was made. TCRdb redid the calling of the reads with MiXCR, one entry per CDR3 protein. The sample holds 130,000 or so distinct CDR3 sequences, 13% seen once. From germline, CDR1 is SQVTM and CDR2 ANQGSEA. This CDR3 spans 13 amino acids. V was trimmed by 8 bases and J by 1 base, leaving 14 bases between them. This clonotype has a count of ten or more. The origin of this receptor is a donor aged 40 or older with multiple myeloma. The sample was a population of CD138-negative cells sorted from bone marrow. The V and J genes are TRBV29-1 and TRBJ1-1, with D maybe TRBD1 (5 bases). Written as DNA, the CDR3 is TGCAGCCTCACAGGACACTCGAACACTGAAGCTTTCTTT. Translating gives CSLTGHSNTEAFF. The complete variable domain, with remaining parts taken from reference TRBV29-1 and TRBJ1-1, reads SAVISQKPSRDICQRGTSLTIQCQVDSQVTMMFWYRQQPGQSLTLIATANQGSEATYESGFVIDKFPISRPNLTFSTLTVSNMSPEDSSIYLCSLTGHSNTEAFFGQGTRLTVV.